The 20 T cell receptor beta chains in this list originate from one sample, sequenced in a study of spatial heterogeneity in lung cancer. Whole-study findings and limits: One measure, the expanded intratumoral alpha and beta TCR count, tracked tumor mutation counts.

The time point was: sample taken at primary tumor resection. TCRdb fed the 5' RACE reads into MiXCR, producing one record per CDR3 protein. The sample has about 13,000 distinct CDR3 sequences, roughly 5.5% seen once. These receptors' antigens are unknown. This material consisted of lung tumor tissue, taken at surgery. These receptors were collected from a male donor with early-stage non-small cell lung cancer.

In regard to this clonotype: Being one base from a much bigger clone, this may be a read error. This beta chain represents an off-target read in a library built for alpha chains; its size is of limited meaning. The chain couples TRBV4-1 to TRBJ2-5; unclear D gene. CDR3 size: 14 residues. Germline CDR1 and CDR2: MGHRA and YSYEKL. For the CDR3, the DNA is TGCGCCGGCAGCCAAGACCGGATGGAAGAGACCCAGTACTTC. It specifies CAGSQDRMEETQYF.

This clonotype was observed at least ten times. With the library built for alpha chains, this beta chain is off target and its frequency is not meaningful. V and J are TRBV7-2 and TRBJ2-5, with D perhaps matching TRBD1 or TRBD2 (5 bases each). The CDR3 sequence is 14 residues long. Per germline, CDR1 SGHTA and CDR2 FQGNSA. Between the trimmed V and J ends, which lost 2 bases and 9 bases, there was a span of 16 bases. The CDR3 protein is CASSLWKGSLAQYF. CDR3 nucleotides: TGTGCCAGCAGCTTATGGAAGGGGAGTCTGGCCCAGTACTTC.

By share of the sample, this clonotype is medium-sized. A library prepared for alpha chains yielded this beta chain as an off-target read; its size is of little meaning. The J gene is TRBJ2-1, the V gene TRBV10-1; weak D call: TRBD2 (5 bases). With 3 bases removed from V and 8 bases from J, the gap between germline ends came to 5 bases. Germline assignment: CDR1 WNHNN and CDR2 SYGVQD (reference sequence). This CDR3 spans 11 amino acids. The CDR3 bases are TGCGCCAGCAGTGACGGGGATGAGCAGTTCTTC. Amino acids: CASSDGDEQFF.

This clonotype was counted ten times or more. A library made for alpha chains picked up this beta chain off target, so its size means little. The genes are TRBV7-2 and TRBJ2-1, with D uncertain. The CDR3 has 12 residues. CDR1 SGHTA and CDR2 FQGNSA come from the germline V gene. The V and J ends lost 5 bases and 7 bases respectively, with 9 bases between them. The CDR3 region is CASSPSGNEQFF. CDR3 in DNA: TGTGCCAGCAGCCCTTCTGGAAATGAGCAGTTCTTC.

Only a few counts were recorded for this clonotype. This beta chain is off target for a library built for alpha chains, so its abundance means little. The chain carries TRBV27 and TRBJ2-1, with D tentatively TRBD2 (5 bases). Germline V lookup: CDR1 MNHEY, CDR2 SMNVEV (reference sequence). V lost 6 bases and J 5 bases, leaving 14 bases between the germline ends. CDR3 length: 14 amino acids. For the CDR3, the DNA is TGTGCCAGCAGCCAGGTCCAGGAGGACAATGAGCAGTTCTTC. It yields the protein CASSQVQEDNEQFF.

This clonotype has a count of ten or more. Little can be read into the size of this beta chain, an off-target read in a library designed for alpha chains. The J gene is TRBJ2-5, the V gene TRBV5-1, with TRBD2 matching 7 bases. Looked up from germline, CDR1 is SGHRS and CDR2 is YFSETQ. Germline trimming cut 1 base from V and 2 bases from J; bases unmatched to any gene: 2. The CDR3 has 14 residues. This CDR3 reads CASSLLAVQETQYF. The CDR3 DNA follows: TGCGCCAGCAGCTTGCTAGCGGTGCAAGAGACCCAGTACTTC.

This clonotype was observed many times. This beta chain is an unintended read in a library built for alpha chains; its size means little. This rearrangement joins TRBV5-5 to TRBJ1-2; D might be TRBD1 (6 bases). Trimming took 0 bases from V and 4 from J, leaving 16 bases between them. CDR3 length: 16 amino acids. Germline V gene lookup returns CDR1 SGHKS and CDR2 YYEKEE (reference sequence). CDR3 sequence reads: CASSLGQAGLIYGYTF. The CDR3 DNA sequence: TGTGCCAGCAGCTTGGGACAGGCCGGTCTCATCTATGGCTACACCTTC.

This clonotype was detected ten times or more. This beta chain is a stray read from a library made for alpha chains; its abundance is not meaningful. The J gene is TRBJ1-3, the V gene TRBV6-2 or TRBV6-3; D remains ambiguous. V lost 7 bases to trimming and J lost 0 bases, with 10 bases between them. The CDR3 runs to 14 residues. The V gene's germline CDR1 is MNHEY and CDR2 SVGEGT. The CDR3 protein is CASTLDTSGNTIYF. The DNA for the CDR3 is TGTGCCAGCACCCTTGACACCTCTGGAAACACCATATATTTT.

This clonotype was picked up many times. The library was prepared for alpha chains; this beta chain is a stray read, so its frequency means little. The V call is TRBV2, the J call TRBJ2-3, with 9 bases aligning to TRBD2. Trimming removed 2 bases from V and 6 bases from J; junction bases left unmatched: 12. The CDR3 spans 17 residues. Germline lookup yields CDR1 SNHLY and CDR2 FYNNEI. The CDR3: CASSEMGSGGPRDTQYF. The CDR3 DNA reads as TGTGCCAGCAGTGAAATGGGTAGCGGGGGACCCAGGGATACGCAGTATTTT.

The sample holds many counts of this clonotype. This beta chain is off target for a library built for alpha chains, so its abundance means little. The V call is TRBV5-1, the J call TRBJ2-1; 10 positions agree with TRBD1. The germline gives CDR1 SGHRS, CDR2 YFSETQ. V shed 2 bases, J shed 9 bases, and the junction held 8 bases outside the gene matches. This CDR3 contains 15 residues. The CDR3 coding sequence is TGCGCCAGCAGCTTCCCGGGACAGGGGATAGGTGAGCAGTTCTTC. This gives the protein CASSFPGQGIGEQFF. Filled out from reference TRBV5-1 and TRBJ2-1, the complete variable domain reads KAGVTQTPRYLIKTRGQQVTLSCSPISGHRSVSWYQQTPGQGLQFLFEYFSETQRNKGNFPGRFSGRQFSNSRSEMNVSTLELGDSALYLCASSFPGQGIGEQFFGPGTRLTVL.

In its sample, this clonotype was seen many times. The size of this beta chain means little, since it is a stray read in a library made for alpha chains. In DNA, the CDR3 is TGTGCCATCAGTGATCCGGGACAGATCACAGATACGCAGTATTTT. It encodes CAISDPGQITDTQYF. The chain combines TRBV10-3 with TRBJ2-3; 7 nucleotides match TRBD1. This CDR3 contains 15 residues. Germline CDR1 reads ENHRY; CDR2 reads SYGVKD. V shed 3 bases and J 2 bases; nucleotides not matched to a gene: 5.

Within the sample, this clonotype is medium-sized. This beta chain is a stray sequence in a library constructed for alpha chains; its clone size is not meaningful. This sequence joins TRBV4-2 and TRBJ2-5; the match to TRBD1 covers 9 bases. Germline-derived CDR1 and CDR2 are LGHNA and YNFKEQ. This CDR3 region has 14 residues. The ends lost 3 bases at V and 3 bases at J; junction bases unmatched: 2. CDR3 nucleotides: TGTGCCAGCAGCCATCGGACAGGGGAAGAGACCCAGTACTTC. This sequence encodes CASSHRTGEETQYF.

This clonotype appeared a few times. Being off target in a library aimed at alpha chains, this beta chain has a size of little meaning. The V call is TRBV7-2, the J call TRBJ1-3, with 7 bases matching TRBD1. V shed 6 bases and J 2 bases; nucleotides not matched to a gene: 7. Germline CDR1 SGHTA, CDR2 FQGNSA. The CDR3 is 15 residues long. CDR3 region: CASSYGTVTGNTIYF. The CDR3, as DNA: TGTGCCAGCAGTTATGGGACAGTTACTGGAAACACCATATATTTT. Full variable domain (missing parts from reference TRBV7-2 and TRBJ1-3): GAGVSQSPSNKVTEKGKDVELRCDPISGHTALYWYRQSLGQGLEFLIYFQGNSAPDKSGLPSDRFSAERTGGSVSTLTIQRTQQEDSAVYLCASSYGTVTGNTIYFGEGSWLTVV.

Regarding this clonotype: The library was prepared for alpha chains; this beta chain is a stray read, so its frequency means little. This sequence joins TRBV28 and TRBJ2-7; 7 nucleotides agree with TRBD2. The CDR3 contains 14 residues. CDR1 and CDR2 from the germline V gene are MDHEN and SYDVKM. V shed 3 bases and J 1 base; nucleotides not matched to a gene: 3. The CDR3 sequence is CASSFLGGSYEQYF. The CDR3 DNA reads as TGTGCCAGCAGTTTCTTGGGGGGGTCCTACGAGCAGTACTTC.

This clonotype occurred many times. Since the library was made to target alpha chains, this beta chain is a stray read and its abundance is not meaningful. The CDR3 DNA follows: TGTGCCAGCAGCTTACGCAGGGATGGGACAGATACGCAGTATTTT. It yields the protein CASSLRRDGTDTQYF. The chain recombines TRBV7-8 with TRBJ2-3; D is possibly TRBD1 (5 bases). V lost 2 bases and J 3 bases, leaving 12 bases between the germline ends. CDR3 length: 15 residues. Germline V gene data show CDR1 as SGHVS and CDR2 as FQNEAQ.

In its sample, this clonotype was seen many times. Found in a library prepared for alpha chains, this beta chain is an off-target read, and its abundance has little meaning. This CDR3 is CASSLTGEDQPQHF. The CDR3 DNA follows: TGTGCCAGCAGCTTAACAGGGGAGGATCAGCCCCAGCATTTT. V is TRBV7-9 and J is TRBJ1-5; TRBD1 matches 7 bases. V trimming: 2 bases; J trimming: 5 bases; junction bases outside the gene matches: 3. The CDR3 is made up of 14 amino acids. Germline values: CDR1 SEHNR, CDR2 FQNEAQ (reference sequence). Full variable domain (missing parts from reference TRBV7-9 and TRBJ1-5): DTGVSQNPRHKITKRGQNVTFRCDPISEHNRLYWYRQTLGQGPEFLTYFQNEAQLEKSRLLSDRFSAERPKGSFSTLEIQRTEQGDSAMYLCASSLTGEDQPQHFGDGTRLSIL.

There are many counts of this clonotype. With the library built for alpha chains, this beta chain is off target and its frequency is not meaningful. V and J are TRBV5-6 and TRBJ2-3; D is uncertain. Germline-derived CDR1 and CDR2 are SGHDT and YYEEEE. With 1 base removed from V and 2 bases from J, the gap between germline ends came to 5 bases. The CDR3 covers 13 residues. As DNA, the CDR3 is TGTGCCAGCAGCTTGAGAGCCACAGATACGCAGTATTTT. Encoded protein: CASSLRATDTQYF.

This clonotype was counted ten times or more. The library was prepared for alpha chains; this beta chain is a stray read, so its frequency means little. The chain carries TRBV3-1 and TRBJ1-6, with 12 bases fitting TRBD1. Trimming at V came to 4 bases and at J to 10 bases, leaving 5 bases not matched to a gene. The CDR3 has 15 amino acids. CDR1 LGHDT and CDR2 YNNKEL come from the germline V gene (reference sequence). CDR3 nucleotides: TGTGCCAGCAGCCGAGGGACAGGGGGCGACTCACCCCTCCACTTT. As protein: CASSRGTGGDSPLHF.

In this sample, this clonotype turned up many times. A read error may explain this, as a much larger clone is one base away. Because it lacks the conserved phenylalanine or tryptophan at the end, this CDR3 is likely a read error. Because the CDR3's place on the DNA is in doubt, the DNA is left out and the CDR3 is given as listed by TCRdb. This beta chain is a stray read from a library made for alpha chains; its abundance is not meaningful. The V and J genes are TRBV7-2 and TRBJ2-3; the listed D gene, TRBD1, was not tested against the DNA. The CDR3 is made up of 11 amino acids, end residues included. CDR1 and CDR2 from the germline V gene are SGHTA and FQGNSA. CDR3 sequence reads: CASSLGTWRYS.

This clonotype was found many times. This beta chain turned up in a library designed for alpha chains; as an off-target read, its abundance says little. The chain carries TRBV5-1 and TRBJ1-4, with a tentative D call TRBD1 (6 bases). V was trimmed by 0 bases and J by 6 bases, leaving 12 bases between them. The germline CDR1 and CDR2 sequences are SGHRS and YFSETQ. This CDR3 contains 15 residues. The CDR3 loop is CASSLVGAPDEKLFF. DNA for the CDR3: TGCGCCAGCAGCTTGGTGGGGGCGCCGGATGAAAAACTGTTTTTT.